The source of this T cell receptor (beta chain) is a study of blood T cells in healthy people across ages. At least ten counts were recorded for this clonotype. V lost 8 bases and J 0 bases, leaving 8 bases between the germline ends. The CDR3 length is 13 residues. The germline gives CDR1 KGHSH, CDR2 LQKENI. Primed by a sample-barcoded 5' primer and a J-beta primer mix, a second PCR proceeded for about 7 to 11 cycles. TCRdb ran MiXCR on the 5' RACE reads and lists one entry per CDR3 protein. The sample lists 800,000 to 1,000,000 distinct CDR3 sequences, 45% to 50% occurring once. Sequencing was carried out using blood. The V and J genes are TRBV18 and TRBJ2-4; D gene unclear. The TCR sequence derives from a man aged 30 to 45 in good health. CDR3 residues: CASSPLAKNIQYF. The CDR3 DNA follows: TGTGCCAGCAGCCCGCTAGCCAAAAACATTCAGTACTTC.